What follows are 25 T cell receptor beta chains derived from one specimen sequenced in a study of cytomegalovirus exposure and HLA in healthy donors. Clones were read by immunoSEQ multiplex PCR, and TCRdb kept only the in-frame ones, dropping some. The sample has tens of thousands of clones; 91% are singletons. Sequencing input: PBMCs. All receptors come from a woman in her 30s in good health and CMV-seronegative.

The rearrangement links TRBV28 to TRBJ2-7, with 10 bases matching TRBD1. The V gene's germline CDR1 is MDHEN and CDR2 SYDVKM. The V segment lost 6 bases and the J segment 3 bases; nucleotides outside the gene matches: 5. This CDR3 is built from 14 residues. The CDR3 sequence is CASSLGTGVYEQYF. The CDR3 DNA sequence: TGTGCCAGCAGCTTAGGGACAGGGGTCTACGAGCAGTACTTC. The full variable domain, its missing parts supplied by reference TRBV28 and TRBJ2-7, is DVKVTQSSRYLVKRTGEKVFLECVQDMDHENMFWYRQDPGLGLRLIYFSYDVKMKEKGDIPEGYSVSREKKERFSLILESASTNQTSMYLCASSLGTGVYEQYFGPGTRLTVT.

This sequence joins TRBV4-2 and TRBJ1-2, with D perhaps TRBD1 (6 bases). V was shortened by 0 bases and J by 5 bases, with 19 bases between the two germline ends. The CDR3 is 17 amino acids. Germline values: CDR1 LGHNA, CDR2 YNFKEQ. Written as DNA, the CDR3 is TGTGCCAGCAGCCAAGAAACCCCGGACAGAACCGAGTATGGCTACACCTTC. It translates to CASSQETPDRTEYGYTF.

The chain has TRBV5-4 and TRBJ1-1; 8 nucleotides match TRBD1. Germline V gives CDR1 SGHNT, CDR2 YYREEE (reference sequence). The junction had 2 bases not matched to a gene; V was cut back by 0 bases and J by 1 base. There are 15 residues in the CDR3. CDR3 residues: CASSLDDRGNTEAFF. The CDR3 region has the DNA TGTGCCAGCAGCTTGGACGACAGGGGGAACACTGAAGCTTTCTTT. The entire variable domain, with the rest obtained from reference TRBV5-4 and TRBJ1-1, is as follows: ETGVTQSPTHLIKTRGQQVTLRCSSQSGHNTVSWYQQALGQGPQFIFQYYREEENGRGNFPPRFSGLQFPNYSSELNVNALELDDSALYLCASSLDDRGNTEAFFGQGTRLTVV.

CDR3 in amino acids: CASSLSMGQVFYGYTF. CDR3 DNA sequence: TGTGCCAGCAGCTTAAGTATGGGACAGGTATTCTATGGCTACACCTTC. The chain is built from TRBV7-9 and TRBJ1-2; TRBD1 matches 8 bases. This CDR3 region has 16 residues. The germline V gene has CDR1 SEHNR and CDR2 FQNEAQ (reference sequence). Trimming cost V 2 bases and J 4 bases; bases outside gene matches: 9.

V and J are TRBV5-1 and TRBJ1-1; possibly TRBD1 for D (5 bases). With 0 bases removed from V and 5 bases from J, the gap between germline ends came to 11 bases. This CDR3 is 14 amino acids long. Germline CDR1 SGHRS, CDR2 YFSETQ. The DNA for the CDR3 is TGCGCCAGCAGCTTGGAGGGGCGAGGTACTGAAGCTTTCTTT. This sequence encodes CASSLEGRGTEAFF.

CDR3 region: CASSRQGAGANVLTF. Written as DNA, the CDR3 is TGCGCCAGCAGCCGACAGGGGGCTGGGGCCAACGTCCTGACTTTC. The V call is TRBV4-1, the J call TRBJ2-6; 9 bases fit TRBD1. After removal of 4 bases from V and 2 bases from J, the junction contained 0 bases not matched to a gene. The CDR3 contains 15 residues. Germline loops: CDR1 MGHRA, CDR2 YSYEKL.

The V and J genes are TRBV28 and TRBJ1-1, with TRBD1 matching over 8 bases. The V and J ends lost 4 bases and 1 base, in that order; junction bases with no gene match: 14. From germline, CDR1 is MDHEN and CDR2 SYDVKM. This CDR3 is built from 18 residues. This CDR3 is CASSSRSRDRSWNTEAFF. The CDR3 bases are TGTGCCAGCAGTTCCCGTTCCCGGGACAGGAGTTGGAACACTGAAGCTTTCTTT. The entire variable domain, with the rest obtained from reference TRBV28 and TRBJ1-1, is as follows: DVKVTQSSRYLVKRTGEKVFLECVQDMDHENMFWYRQDPGLGLRLIYFSYDVKMKEKGDIPEGYSVSREKKERFSLILESASTNQTSMYLCASSSRSRDRSWNTEAFFGQGTRLTVV.

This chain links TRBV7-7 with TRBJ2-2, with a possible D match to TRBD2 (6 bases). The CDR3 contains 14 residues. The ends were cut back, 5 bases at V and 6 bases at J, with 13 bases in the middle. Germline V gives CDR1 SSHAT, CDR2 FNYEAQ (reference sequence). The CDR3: CASSLGGEAGELFF. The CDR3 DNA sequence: TGTGCCAGCAGCCTGGGGGGTGAGGCCGGGGAGCTGTTTTTT.

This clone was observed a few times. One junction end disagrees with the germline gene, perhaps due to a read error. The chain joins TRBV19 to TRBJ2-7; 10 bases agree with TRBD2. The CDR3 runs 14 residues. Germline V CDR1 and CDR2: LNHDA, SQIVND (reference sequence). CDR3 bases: TGTGCCAGTAGAATAGCGGGAGGAGACTACGAGCAGTACTTC. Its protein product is CASRIAGGDYEQYF.

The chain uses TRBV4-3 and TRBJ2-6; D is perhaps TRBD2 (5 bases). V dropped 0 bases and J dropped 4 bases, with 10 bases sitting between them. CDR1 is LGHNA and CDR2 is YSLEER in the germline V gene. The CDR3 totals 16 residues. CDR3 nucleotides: TGCGCCAGCAGCCAAGATCGGGATTCGGGGGCCAACGTCCTGACTTTC. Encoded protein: CASSQDRDSGANVLTF.

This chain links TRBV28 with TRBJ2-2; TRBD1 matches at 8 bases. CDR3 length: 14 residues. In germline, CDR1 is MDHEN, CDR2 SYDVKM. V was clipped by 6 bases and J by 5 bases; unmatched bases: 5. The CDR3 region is CASRGTGGTGELFF. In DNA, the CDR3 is TGTGCCAGCAGGGGGACAGGAGGAACCGGGGAGCTGTTTTTT.

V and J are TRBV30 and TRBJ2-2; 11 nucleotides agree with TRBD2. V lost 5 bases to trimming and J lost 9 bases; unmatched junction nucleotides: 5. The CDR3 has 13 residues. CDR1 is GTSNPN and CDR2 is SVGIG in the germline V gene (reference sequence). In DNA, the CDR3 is TGTGCCTGGGGTAGCGGGAGGGAGAGGGAGCTGTTTTTT. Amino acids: CAWGSGRERELFF.

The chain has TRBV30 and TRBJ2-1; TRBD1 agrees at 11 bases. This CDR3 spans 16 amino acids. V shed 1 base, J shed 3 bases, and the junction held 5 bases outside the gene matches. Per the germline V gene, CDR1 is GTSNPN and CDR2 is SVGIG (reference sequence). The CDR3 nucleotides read TGTGCCTGGAGTGGGAAGGGGACAGGGGGCTACAATGAGCAGTTCTTC. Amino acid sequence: CAWSGKGTGGYNEQFF.

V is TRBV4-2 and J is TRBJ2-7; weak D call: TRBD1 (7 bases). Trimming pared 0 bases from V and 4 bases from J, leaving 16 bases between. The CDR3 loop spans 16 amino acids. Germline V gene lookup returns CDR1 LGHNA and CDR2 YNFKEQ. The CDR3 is CASSQDRAQGTYEQYF. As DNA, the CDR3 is TGTGCCAGCAGCCAAGATCGTGCACAGGGGACTTACGAGCAGTACTTC.

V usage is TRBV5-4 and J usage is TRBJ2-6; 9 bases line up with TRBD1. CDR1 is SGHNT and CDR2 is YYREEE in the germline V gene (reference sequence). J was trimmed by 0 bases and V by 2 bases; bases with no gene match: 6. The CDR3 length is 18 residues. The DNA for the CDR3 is TGTGCCAGCAGCTTAGAACAGGGGGCGGGCTCTGGGGCCAACGTCCTGACTTTC. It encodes CASSLEQGAGSGANVLTF. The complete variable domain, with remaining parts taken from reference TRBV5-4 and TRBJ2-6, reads ETGVTQSPTHLIKTRGQQVTLRCSSQSGHNTVSWYQQALGQGPQFIFQYYREEENGRGNFPPRFSGLQFPNYSSELNVNALELDDSALYLCASSLEQGAGSGANVLTFGAGSRLTVL.

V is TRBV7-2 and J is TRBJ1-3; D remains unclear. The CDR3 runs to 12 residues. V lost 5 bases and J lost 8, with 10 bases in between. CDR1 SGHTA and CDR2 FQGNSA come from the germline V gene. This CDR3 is CASSPADYTIYF. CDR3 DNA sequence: TGTGCCAGCAGCCCCGCCGACTACACCATATATTTT. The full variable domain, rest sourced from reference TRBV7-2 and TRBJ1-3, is GAGVSQSPSNKVTEKGKDVELRCDPISGHTALYWYRQSLGQGLEFLIYFQGNSAPDKSGLPSDRFSAERTGGSVSTLTIQRTQQEDSAVYLCASSPADYTIYFGEGSWLTVV.

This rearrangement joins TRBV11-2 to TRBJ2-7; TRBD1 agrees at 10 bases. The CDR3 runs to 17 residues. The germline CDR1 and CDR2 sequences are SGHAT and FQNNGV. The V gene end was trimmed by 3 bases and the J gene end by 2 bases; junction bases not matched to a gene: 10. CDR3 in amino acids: CASSFIRAGTGAYEQYF. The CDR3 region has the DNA TGTGCCAGCAGCTTTATTCGGGCCGGGACAGGGGCCTACGAGCAGTACTTC. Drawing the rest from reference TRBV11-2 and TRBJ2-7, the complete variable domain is EAGVAQSPRYKIIEKRQSVAFWCNPISGHATLYWYQQILGQGPKLLIQFQNNGVVDDSQLPKDRFSAERLKGVDSTLKIQPAKLEDSAVYLCASSFIRAGTGAYEQYFGPGTRLTVT.

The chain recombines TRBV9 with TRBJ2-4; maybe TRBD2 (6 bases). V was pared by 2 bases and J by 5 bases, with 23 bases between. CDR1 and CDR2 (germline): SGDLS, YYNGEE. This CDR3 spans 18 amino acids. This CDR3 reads CASSVGLYPTQMENIQYF. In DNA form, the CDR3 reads TGTGCCAGCAGCGTGGGACTTTACCCGACCCAGATGGAAAACATTCAGTACTTC.

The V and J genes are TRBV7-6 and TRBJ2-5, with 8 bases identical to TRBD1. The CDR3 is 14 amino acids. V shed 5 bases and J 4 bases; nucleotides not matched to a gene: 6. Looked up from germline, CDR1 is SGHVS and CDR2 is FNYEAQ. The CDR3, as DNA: TGTGCCAGCAGCATAGAGGACAGGGTAGAGACCCAGTACTTC. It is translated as CASSIEDRVETQYF.

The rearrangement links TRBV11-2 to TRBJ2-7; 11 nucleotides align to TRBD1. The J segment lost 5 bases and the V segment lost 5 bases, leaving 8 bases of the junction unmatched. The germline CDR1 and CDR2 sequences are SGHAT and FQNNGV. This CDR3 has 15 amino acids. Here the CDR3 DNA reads TGTGCCAGCAGCAAATCTGGACAGGGGGCGCACGAGCAGTACTTC. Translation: CASSKSGQGAHEQYF. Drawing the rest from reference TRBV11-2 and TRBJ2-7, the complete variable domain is EAGVAQSPRYKIIEKRQSVAFWCNPISGHATLYWYQQILGQGPKLLIQFQNNGVVDDSQLPKDRFSAERLKGVDSTLKIQPAKLEDSAVYLCASSKSGQGAHEQYFGPGTRLTVT.

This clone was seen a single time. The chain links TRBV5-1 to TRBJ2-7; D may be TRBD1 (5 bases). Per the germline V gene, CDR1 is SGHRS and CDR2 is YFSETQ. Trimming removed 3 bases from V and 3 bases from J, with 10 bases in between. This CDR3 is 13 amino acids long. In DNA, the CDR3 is TGCGCCAGCAGCTCTTCAGGGAACTACGAGCAGTACTTC. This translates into CASSSSGNYEQYF.

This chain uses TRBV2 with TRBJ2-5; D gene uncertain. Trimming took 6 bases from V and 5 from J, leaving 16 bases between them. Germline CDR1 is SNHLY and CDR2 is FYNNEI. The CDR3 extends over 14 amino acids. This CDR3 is CASRAGAQSETQYF. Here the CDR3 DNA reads TGTGCCAGCAGGGCTGGAGCCCAGTCTGAGACCCAGTACTTC.

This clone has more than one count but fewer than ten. This CDR3 reads CAIRGPSTDTQYF. In DNA, the CDR3 is TGTGCTATAAGAGGGCCGAGCACAGATACGCAGTATTTT. The chain employs TRBV28 and TRBJ2-3; perhaps TRBD2 as D (5 bases). The germline V gene has CDR1 MDHEN and CDR2 SYDVKM. The CDR3 is 13 amino acids.

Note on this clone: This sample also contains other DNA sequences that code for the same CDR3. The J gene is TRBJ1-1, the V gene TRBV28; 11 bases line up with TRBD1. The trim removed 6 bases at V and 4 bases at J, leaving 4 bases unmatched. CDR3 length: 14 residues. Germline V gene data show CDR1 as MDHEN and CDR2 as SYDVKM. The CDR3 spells CASSSGQGGTEAFF. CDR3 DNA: TGTGCCAGCAGCTCGGGACAGGGGGGCACTGAAGCTTTCTTT.

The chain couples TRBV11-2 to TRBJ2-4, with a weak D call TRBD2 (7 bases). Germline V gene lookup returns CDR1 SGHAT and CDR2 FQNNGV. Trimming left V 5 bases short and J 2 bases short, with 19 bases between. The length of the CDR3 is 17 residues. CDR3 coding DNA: TGTGCCAGCAGCCCCAGACTGGGGGGGGCAACCAAAAACATTCAGTACTTC. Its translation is CASSPRLGGATKNIQYF.